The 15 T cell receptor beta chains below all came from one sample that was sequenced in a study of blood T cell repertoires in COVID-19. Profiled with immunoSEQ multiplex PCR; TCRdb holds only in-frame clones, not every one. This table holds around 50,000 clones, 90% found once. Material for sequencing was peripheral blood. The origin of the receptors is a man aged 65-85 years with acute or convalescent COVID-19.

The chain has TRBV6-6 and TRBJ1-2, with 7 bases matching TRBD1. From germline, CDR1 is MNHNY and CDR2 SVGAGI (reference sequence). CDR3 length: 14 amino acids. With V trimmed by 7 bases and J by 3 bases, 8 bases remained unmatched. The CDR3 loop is CASMGGDSYYGYTF. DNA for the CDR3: TGTGCCAGCATGGGTGGGGACAGTTACTATGGCTACACCTTC.

The CDR3 is CASRLLTEGGYTF. The CDR3 coding sequence is TGCGCCAGCCGACTATTAACAGAAGGAGGCTACACCTTC. The V gene is TRBV5-1, the J gene TRBJ1-2; D remains unclear. The CDR3 sequence is 13 residues long. Germline CDR1 reads SGHRS; CDR2 reads YFSETQ. Trimming removed 7 bases at V and 8 bases at J, with 18 bases between.

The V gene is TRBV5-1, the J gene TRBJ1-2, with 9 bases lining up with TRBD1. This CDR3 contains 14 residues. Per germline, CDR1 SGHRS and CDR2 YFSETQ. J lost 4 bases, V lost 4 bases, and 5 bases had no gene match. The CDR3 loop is CASSPTGGGYGYTF. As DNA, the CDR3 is TGCGCCAGCAGCCCGACAGGGGGAGGCTATGGCTACACCTTC.

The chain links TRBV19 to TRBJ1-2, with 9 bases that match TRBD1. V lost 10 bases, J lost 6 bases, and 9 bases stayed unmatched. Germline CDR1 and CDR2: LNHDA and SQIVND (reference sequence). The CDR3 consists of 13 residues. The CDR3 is CATSGQGWNGYTF. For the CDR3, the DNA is TGTGCCACTTCGGGACAGGGATGGAATGGCTACACCTTC.

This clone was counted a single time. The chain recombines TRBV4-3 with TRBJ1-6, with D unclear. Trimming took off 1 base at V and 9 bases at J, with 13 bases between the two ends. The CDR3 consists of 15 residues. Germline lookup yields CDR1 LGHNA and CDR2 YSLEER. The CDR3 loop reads CASSQGRNYGSPLHF. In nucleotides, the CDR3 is TGCGCCAGCAGCCAAGGAAGAAACTACGGTTCACCCCTCCACTTT.

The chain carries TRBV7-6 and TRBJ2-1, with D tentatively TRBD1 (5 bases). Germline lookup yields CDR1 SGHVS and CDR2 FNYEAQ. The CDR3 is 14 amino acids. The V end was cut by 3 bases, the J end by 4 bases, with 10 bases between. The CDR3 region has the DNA TGTGCCAGCAGCTTCGCCACAGGATACAATGAGCAGTTCTTC. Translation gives CASSFATGYNEQFF.

This CDR3 reads CASRTLGQKRGEQYF. CDR3 bases: TGTGCCAGCCGAACCTTAGGACAGAAAAGGGGCGAGCAGTACTTC. The V gene is TRBV5-5, the J gene TRBJ2-7, with D perhaps matching TRBD1 (6 bases). The germline V gene has CDR1 SGHKS and CDR2 YYEKEE (reference sequence). V was shortened by 7 bases and J by 6 bases, with 23 bases between the two germline ends. The CDR3 is made up of 15 amino acids.

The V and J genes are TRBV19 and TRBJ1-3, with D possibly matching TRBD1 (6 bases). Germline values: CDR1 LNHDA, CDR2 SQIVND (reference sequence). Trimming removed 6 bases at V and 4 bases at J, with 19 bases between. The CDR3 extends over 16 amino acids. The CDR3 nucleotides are TGTGCCAGTAGGAACAGGGATACCTTATCCGGAAACACCATATATTTT. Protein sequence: CASRNRDTLSGNTIYF.

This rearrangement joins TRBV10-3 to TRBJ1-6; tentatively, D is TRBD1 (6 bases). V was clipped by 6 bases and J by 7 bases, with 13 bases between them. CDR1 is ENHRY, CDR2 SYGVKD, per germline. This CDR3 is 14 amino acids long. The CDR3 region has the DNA TGTGCCATCAGGGATACAGGGTTCAATTCACCCCTCCACTTT. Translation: CAIRDTGFNSPLHF.

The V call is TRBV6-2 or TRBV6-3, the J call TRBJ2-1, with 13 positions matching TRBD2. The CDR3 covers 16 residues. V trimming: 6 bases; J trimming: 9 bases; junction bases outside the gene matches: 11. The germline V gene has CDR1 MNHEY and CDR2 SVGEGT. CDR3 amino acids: CASSPTSGGAYGEQFF. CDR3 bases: TGTGCCAGCAGCCCAACTAGCGGGGGGGCTTACGGTGAGCAGTTCTTC.

The CDR3 sequence is CASSYIREGGYTF. CDR3 DNA sequence: TGTGCCAGCAGTTACATCAGGGAAGGTGGCTACACCTTC. The chain joins TRBV6-2 or TRBV6-3 to TRBJ1-2; D might be TRBD1 (5 bases). Per germline, CDR1 MNHEY and CDR2 SVGEGT. The V end lost 2 bases, the J end lost 7 bases, and 11 bases lay between the germline ends. The CDR3 covers 13 residues.

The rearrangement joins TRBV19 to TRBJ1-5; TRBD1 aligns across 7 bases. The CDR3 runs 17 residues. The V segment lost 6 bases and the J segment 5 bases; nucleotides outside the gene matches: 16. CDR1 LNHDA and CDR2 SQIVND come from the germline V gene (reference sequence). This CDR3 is CASRRFPGRGNDQPQHF. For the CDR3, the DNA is TGTGCCAGTAGGCGGTTTCCGGGCAGGGGGAACGATCAGCCCCAGCATTTT.

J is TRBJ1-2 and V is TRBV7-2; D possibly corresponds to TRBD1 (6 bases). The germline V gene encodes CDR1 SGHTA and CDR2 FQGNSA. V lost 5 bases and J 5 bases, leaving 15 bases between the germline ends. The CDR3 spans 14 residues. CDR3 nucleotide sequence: TGTGCCAGCAGCCCCCGACAGGCTACGTATGGCTACACCTTC. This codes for CASSPRQATYGYTF.

In DNA form, the CDR3 reads TGTGCCTGGAGTGAGGGACAGGGGAATCAGCCCCAGCATTTT. Its protein is CAWSEGQGNQPQHF. The chain employs TRBV30 and TRBJ1-5; 10 bases line up with TRBD1. Germline CDR1 is GTSNPN and CDR2 is SVGIG (reference sequence). The CDR3 has 14 amino acids. V lost 1 base to trimming and J lost 4 bases; unmatched junction nucleotides: 1.

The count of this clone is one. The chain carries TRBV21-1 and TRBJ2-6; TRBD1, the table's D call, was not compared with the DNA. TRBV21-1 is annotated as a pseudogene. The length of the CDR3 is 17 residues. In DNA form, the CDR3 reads TGTGCCAGCAGCAAAGTCAGGGCAGTCTCTGGGGCCAACGTCCTGACTTTC. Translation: CASSKVRAVSGANVLTF.